Here is one T cell receptor (beta chain) with its context. Its antigen remains unknown. The entry originates in a study of ipilimumab plus nivolumab after autologous stem cell transplantation. The overall study: Median doses per patient: roughly 5 ipilimumab, about 8 nivolumab. Both relapsed and primary refractory DLBCL were included.

CDR1 and CDR2 (germline): LNHDA, SQIVND (reference sequence). Deletions cut 6 bases from V and 9 bases from J, with 17 bases between. The CDR3 contains 13 residues. Checkpoint therapy with ipilimumab 1 mg/kg began 14 to 28 days after transplant. Findings and caveats of the study: Per the authors, repertoire, Treg and microbiota data justify further study.

Method: immunoSEQ multiplex PCR; TCRdb's copy keeps in-frame clones and lacks some. The sample shows approximately 80,000 clones, 75% to 85% of them seen only once. Sequenced material: PBMCs, taken in a trial of ipilimumab plus nivolumab as post-transplant consolidation. V gene TRBV19 combines with J gene TRBJ2-5, with D possibly being TRBD1 (8 bases). The clonotype comes from a male donor with diffuse large B-cell lymphoma. CDR3 protein: CASRSQQGGAQYF. CDR3 nucleotide sequence: TGTGCCAGTAGAAGTCAACAGGGGGGGGCCCAGTACTTC.